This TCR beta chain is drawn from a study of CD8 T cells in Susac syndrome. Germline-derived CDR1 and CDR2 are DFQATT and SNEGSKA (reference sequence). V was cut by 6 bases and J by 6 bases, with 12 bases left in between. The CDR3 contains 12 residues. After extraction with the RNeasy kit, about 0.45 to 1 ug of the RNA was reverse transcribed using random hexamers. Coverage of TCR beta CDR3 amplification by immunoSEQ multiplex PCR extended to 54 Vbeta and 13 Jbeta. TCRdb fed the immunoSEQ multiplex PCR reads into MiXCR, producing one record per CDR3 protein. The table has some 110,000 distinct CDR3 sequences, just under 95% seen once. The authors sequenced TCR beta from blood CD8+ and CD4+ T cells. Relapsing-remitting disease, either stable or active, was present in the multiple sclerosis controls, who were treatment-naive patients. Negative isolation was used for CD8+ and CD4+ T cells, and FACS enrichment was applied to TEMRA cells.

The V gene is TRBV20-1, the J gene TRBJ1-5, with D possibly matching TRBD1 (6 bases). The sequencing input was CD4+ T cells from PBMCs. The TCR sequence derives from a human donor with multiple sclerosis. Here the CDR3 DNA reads TGCAGTGCAGGGGGGTCGGCTCAGCCCCAGCATTTT. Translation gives CSAGGSAQPQHF.